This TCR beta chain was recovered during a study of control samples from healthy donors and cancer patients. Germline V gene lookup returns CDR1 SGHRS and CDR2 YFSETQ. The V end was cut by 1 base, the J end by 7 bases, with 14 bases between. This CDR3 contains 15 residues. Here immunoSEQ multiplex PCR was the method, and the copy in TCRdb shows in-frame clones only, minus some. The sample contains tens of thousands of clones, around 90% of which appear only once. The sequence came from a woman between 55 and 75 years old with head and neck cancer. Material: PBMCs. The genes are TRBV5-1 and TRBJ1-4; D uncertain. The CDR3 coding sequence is TGCGCCAGCAGCTTGATGGATCCCAAGTCTGAAAAACTGTTTTTT. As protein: CASSLMDPKSEKLFF.